This is a list of T cell receptor beta chains from one sample in a study of CD8 T cell repertoires and HIV-1 epitope variants. Assay: immunoSEQ multiplex PCR; the TCRdb copy retains only in-frame clones and omits some. This table holds about 5,200 clones, roughly 69% found once. Their antigens remain unidentified. The sequencing input was cultured CD8+ T cells derived from PBMCs. All receptors derive from a male donor with HIV. CDR3s include the opening cysteine and the closing phenylalanine or tryptophan. Fields, in order: D gene, clone size, V gene, J gene, CDR3 DNA, CDR3 protein. The D gene is left open where the match is weak. Rows give clone size only sometimes, using once, few, many, or a class for an expanded clone.

D gene: TRBD1; clone size: -; V gene: TRBV28; J gene: TRBJ1-2; CDR3 DNA: TGTGCCAGCAGCCGACAGGGGGACTACTATGGCTACACCTTC; CDR3 protein: CASSRQGDYYGYTF
D gene: TRBD1; clone size: -; V gene: TRBV7-6; J gene: TRBJ2-2; CDR3 DNA: TGTGCCAGCAGCTTAGCGTCGGGACAGGGGGACACCGGGGAGCTGTTTTTT; CDR3 protein: CASSLASGQGDTGELFF
D gene: TRBD1; clone size: -; V gene: TRBV25-1; J gene: TRBJ2-2; CDR3 DNA: TGTGCCAGCAGTGAGTGGGACAGTAACAAAAACGGGGAGCTGTTTTTT; CDR3 protein: CASSEWDSNKNGELFF
D gene: -; clone size: once; V gene: TRBV5-8; J gene: TRBJ2-3; CDR3 DNA: TGTGCCAGCAGCTTGGGGGTGAGCACAGATACGCAGTATTTT; CDR3 protein: CASSLGVSTDTQYF
D gene: -; clone size: -; V gene: TRBV5-4; J gene: TRBJ2-7; CDR3 DNA: TGTGCCAGCAGCCTGCGTTTAGCCGGCGGACACGAGCAGTACTTC; CDR3 protein: CASSLRLAGGHEQYF
D gene: TRBD1; clone size: -; V gene: TRBV10-1; J gene: TRBJ1-5; CDR3 DNA: TGCGCCAGCAGGGACAGGGATTCCAATCAGCCCCAGCATTTT; CDR3 protein: CASRDRDSNQPQHF
D gene: -; clone size: few; V gene: TRBV11-2; J gene: TRBJ2-2; CDR3 DNA: TGTGCCAGCAGCTTAGGGCTTGGGACGAACACCGGGGAGCTGTTTTTT; CDR3 protein: CASSLGLGTNTGELFF
D gene: -; clone size: -; V gene: TRBV4-3; J gene: TRBJ2-7; CDR3 DNA: TGCGCCAGCAGCCAACAGAACACTGGCTCCTACGAGCAGTACTTC; CDR3 protein: CASSQQNTGSYEQYF
D gene: TRBD1; clone size: -; V gene: TRBV29-1; J gene: TRBJ2-1; CDR3 DNA: TGCAGCGTGATAGGACAGGGGCTTTGGGAAAAGTTCTTC; CDR3 protein: CSVIGQGLWEKFF
D gene: -; clone size: -; V gene: TRBV19; J gene: TRBJ1-2; CDR3 DNA: TGTGCCAGTAGTATTTGGGGCGTTAACTATGGCTACACCTTC; CDR3 protein: CASSIWGVNYGYTF
D gene: -; clone size: -; V gene: TRBV2; J gene: TRBJ2-5; CDR3 DNA: TGTGCCAGCAGTGAAGAGGACAGCCACCAAGAGACCCAGTACTTC; CDR3 protein: CASSEEDSHQETQYF
D gene: -; clone size: -; V gene: TRBV19; J gene: TRBJ1-1; CDR3 DNA: TGTGCCAGTAGTATGATCCTGAACACTGAAGCTTTCTTT; CDR3 protein: CASSMILNTEAFF
D gene: TRBD2; clone size: once; V gene: TRBV30; J gene: TRBJ2-5; CDR3 DNA: TGTGCCTGGAGTGTAAGGAGCGGGGGCCAAGAGACCCAGTACTTC; CDR3 protein: CAWSVRSGGQETQYF
D gene: -; clone size: -; V gene: TRBV5-8; J gene: TRBJ2-7; CDR3 DNA: TGTGCCAGCAGCTTGGAACGCGGGACGTCCGCGGTTTACGAGCAGTACTTC; CDR3 protein: CASSLERGTSAVYEQYF
D gene: -; clone size: once; V gene: TRBV15; J gene: TRBJ2-2; CDR3 DNA: TGTGCCACCAGCAGAGAGGGTAGCGTCGACACCGGGGAGCTGTTTTTT; CDR3 protein: CATSREGSVDTGELFF
D gene: -; clone size: -; V gene: TRBV15; J gene: TRBJ1-4; CDR3 DNA: TGTGCCACCAGCCGAATCCAACGGTTGGGTTTTCTTGAAAAACTGTTTTTT; CDR3 protein: CATSRIQRLGFLEKLFF
D gene: -; clone size: few; V gene: TRBV5-1; J gene: TRBJ1-1; CDR3 DNA: TGCGCCAGCAGCTTTGGAGGGGTCGGAGAAGCTTTCTTT; CDR3 protein: CASSFGGVGEAFF
D gene: -; clone size: -; V gene: TRBV7-6; J gene: TRBJ2-3; CDR3 DNA: TGTGCCAGCAGCTTAGCGGGGGCGACAGATACGCAGTATTTT; CDR3 protein: CASSLAGATDTQYF
D gene: TRBD1; clone size: -; V gene: TRBV10-3; J gene: TRBJ2-2; CDR3 DNA: TGTGCCAGCAGCCCGAATCCCCCGGGACAGGGGCACACCGGGGAGCTGTTTTTT; CDR3 protein: CASSPNPPGQGHTGELFF
D gene: TRBD1; clone size: once; V gene: TRBV2; J gene: TRBJ2-3; CDR3 DNA: TGTGCCAGCAGTCCTTTGACAGGGGGCGAAGCAGATGCGCAGTATTTT; CDR3 protein: CASSPLTGGEADAQYF
D gene: -; clone size: -; V gene: TRBV19; J gene: TRBJ1-1; CDR3 DNA: TGTGCCAGTAGTATAGTAGCTAACGGTGAAGCTTTCTTT; CDR3 protein: CASSIVANGEAFF
D gene: -; clone size: -; V gene: TRBV6-6; J gene: TRBJ1-1; CDR3 DNA: TGTGCCAGCAGTTACGGGCTAGGCGGGGTCGAAGCTTTCTTT; CDR3 protein: CASSYGLGGVEAFF
D gene: TRBD1; clone size: -; V gene: TRBV28; J gene: TRBJ2-3; CDR3 DNA: TGTGCCAGCAGTTTTGGGGACAGGGGGCAAGACCCAGATACGCAGTATTTT; CDR3 protein: CASSFGDRGQDPDTQYF
D gene: TRBD1; clone size: -; V gene: TRBV15; J gene: TRBJ2-1; CDR3 DNA: TGTGCCACCAGCAGAGCCCAAGGGACAGGGGGCAGCTACAATGAGCAGTTCTTC; CDR3 protein: CATSRAQGTGGSYNEQFF
D gene: -; clone size: -; V gene: TRBV6-5; J gene: TRBJ2-7; CDR3 DNA: TGTGCCAGCAGTCCGAGACAGAGCTACGAGCAGTACTTC; CDR3 protein: CASSPRQSYEQYF
D gene: TRBD2; clone size: -; V gene: TRBV10-3; J gene: TRBJ2-7; CDR3 DNA: TGTGCCATCAGTGCAACTAGCGACGAGCAGTACTTC; CDR3 protein: CAISATSDEQYF
D gene: -; clone size: large; V gene: TRBV29-1; J gene: TRBJ2-3; CDR3 DNA: TGCAGCGCGGCGGGCACCGAGTCCACAGATACGCAGTATTTT; CDR3 protein: CSAAGTESTDTQYF
D gene: -; clone size: few; V gene: TRBV19; J gene: TRBJ1-2; CDR3 DNA: TGTGCCAGTAGTATAGAAGCGGGGCAAAGCGGCTACACCTTC; CDR3 protein: CASSIEAGQSGYTF
D gene: TRBD2; clone size: -; V gene: TRBV27; J gene: TRBJ2-1; CDR3 DNA: TGTGCCAGCAGTACCCCACGGGGGGAGCGGGGCTACAATGAGCAGTTCTTC; CDR3 protein: CASSTPRGERGYNEQFF
D gene: -; clone size: -; V gene: TRBV27; J gene: TRBJ2-1; CDR3 DNA: TGTGCCAGCAGTTTAGGGGGGCTCTACAATGAGCAGTTCTTC; CDR3 protein: CASSLGGLYNEQFF
D gene: -; clone size: -; V gene: TRBV6-4; J gene: TRBJ2-3; CDR3 DNA: TGTGCCAGCAGTGGGGAGAGGGCCGGGACAGATACGCAGTATTTT; CDR3 protein: CASSGERAGTDTQYF
D gene: TRBD1; clone size: few; V gene: TRBV6-1; J gene: TRBJ1-1; CDR3 DNA: TGTGCCAGCAGTGAAGCGCTTCGGACAGGGAAGTCGAACACTGAAGCTTTCTTT; CDR3 protein: CASSEALRTGKSNTEAFF
D gene: -; clone size: -; V gene: TRBV6-1; J gene: TRBJ2-7; CDR3 DNA: TGTGCCAGCAGTGAACTATTCTACGAGCAGTACTTC; CDR3 protein: CASSELFYEQYF
D gene: -; clone size: once; V gene: TRBV28; J gene: TRBJ2-7; CDR3 DNA: TGTGCCAGCAGTTTATGGGGGGATAGCAACGAGCAGTACTTC; CDR3 protein: CASSLWGDSNEQYF
D gene: TRBD1; clone size: few; V gene: TRBV6-5; J gene: TRBJ1-5; CDR3 DNA: TGTGCCACATCAGGGGGCGTTCGCAATCAGCCCCAGCATTTT; CDR3 protein: CATSGGVRNQPQHF
D gene: -; clone size: once; V gene: TRBV7-9; J gene: TRBJ1-2; CDR3 DNA: TGTGCCAGCAGCTTAAATGACTGGGAGAGTTATGGCTACACCTTC; CDR3 protein: CASSLNDWESYGYTF
D gene: -; clone size: -; V gene: TRBV4-3; J gene: TRBJ1-1; CDR3 DNA: TGCGCCAGCAGCCAATTAACAGGACCGAACACTGAAGCTTTCTTT; CDR3 protein: CASSQLTGPNTEAFF
D gene: -; clone size: few; V gene: TRBV2; J gene: TRBJ1-5; CDR3 DNA: TGTGCCAGCAGCCCGAACAGGTTACAACAGCCCCAGCATTTT; CDR3 protein: CASSPNRLQQPQHF
D gene: TRBD1; clone size: once; V gene: TRBV7-6; J gene: TRBJ1-2; CDR3 DNA: TGTGCCAGCAGCAGCGGACAGGGAATAGGCTACACCTTC; CDR3 protein: CASSSGQGIGYTF
D gene: TRBD1; clone size: -; V gene: TRBV9; J gene: TRBJ1-1; CDR3 DNA: TGTGCCAGCAGGCCGGAGGGGACAGGGAACACTGAAGCTTTCTTT; CDR3 protein: CASRPEGTGNTEAFF
D gene: -; clone size: -; V gene: TRBV6-6; J gene: TRBJ2-7; CDR3 DNA: TGTGCCAGCAGTTACCTACAGATCTACGAGCAGTACTTC; CDR3 protein: CASSYLQIYEQYF
D gene: -; clone size: once; V gene: TRBV28; J gene: TRBJ2-3; CDR3 DNA: TGTGCCAGCAGTTACCTCGGGGGCCACACAGATACGCAGTATTTT; CDR3 protein: CASSYLGGHTDTQYF
D gene: -; clone size: -; V gene: TRBV1; J gene: TRBJ2-7; CDR3 DNA: TGCACCAGCAGCCAGGGGGGTATCGAGCAGTACTTC; CDR3 protein: CTSSQGGIEQYF
D gene: -; clone size: -; V gene: TRBV14; J gene: TRBJ2-1; CDR3 DNA: TGTGCCAGCAGCCAAGTCGACAGCAACACAACTATTAGCTCCTACAATGAGCAGTTCTTC; CDR3 protein: CASSQVDSNTTISSYNEQFF
D gene: -; clone size: -; V gene: TRBV6-6; J gene: TRBJ2-2; CDR3 DNA: TGTGCCAGCAGCCGGGGGGCCACCGGGGAGCTGTTTTTT; CDR3 protein: CASSRGATGELFF